The clone carrying this T cell receptor beta chain was recorded a few times. What it binds is unknown. The data stem from a study of human T cells and chemical hapten exposure. Findings and limits, study-wide: DPC sensitization left the count of TCRs above 1 in 1000 unchanged.

Library construction involved attaching unique molecular identifiers to individual cDNA molecules, which allowed quantitative, reproducible TCR counting. Original handling: With a range of about 20,000 to 690,600, the median per sample was around 97,000 TCRs. TCRdb re-called the reads with MiXCR, one entry per CDR3 protein. For this entry, the V and J calls and clone size follow TCRdb and not the study's own pipeline. Here the sample spans more than 100,000 distinct CDR3 sequences, over 6.5% being singletons. Extraction yielded total RNA from whole blood (unfractionated). There are 13 residues in the CDR3. V was cut by 3 bases and J by 6 bases, with 9 bases left in between. Germline V gene lookup returns CDR1 SGHAT and CDR2 FQNNGV.

Source material: whole blood. The TCR sequence derives from a human donor in good health. Some clones in this sample may be carry-over from other donors' samples. The V and J genes are TRBV11-2 and TRBJ2-1, with a tentative D call TRBD2 (6 bases). CDR3 sequence: CASSFGGINEQFF. CDR3 DNA: TGTGCCAGCAGCTTTGGGGGGATCAATGAGCAGTTCTTC.